Each of the 3 T cell receptor beta chains below was sequenced from the same sample in a study of human T cells and chemical hapten exposure. Time point of the sample: healthy volunteer bleed at 6 weeks. Whole blood that had not been fractionated was the source of extracted total RNA. TCRdb passed the RACE reads through MiXCR, listing each CDR3 protein once. The sample has 70,000 to 95,000 distinct CDR3 sequences; around 9.4% are singletons. Material for sequencing was whole blood. The source is a female donor in good health. Some clones in this sample may be carry-over from other donors' samples.

Regarding this clonotype: A clone one base away is much larger, so this may be a read error. This chain links TRBV6-4 with TRBJ2-7, with 12 bases identical to TRBD2. The CDR3 is 16 residues long. Trimming cost V 6 bases and J 1 base; bases outside gene matches: 7. The germline CDR1 and CDR2 sequences are MRHNA and SNTAGT. The CDR3 DNA sequence: TGTGCCAGCAGCCGGACTAGCGGGACTGGTTCCTACGAGCAGTACTTC. Its translation is CASSRTSGTGSYEQYF.

This clonotype has at least ten counts. The V call is TRBV12-3 or TRBV12-4, the J call TRBJ1-2; TRBD1 matches at 11 bases. CDR3 length: 15 residues. With 5 bases clipped from V and 4 bases from J, the junction kept 6 bases outside the gene matches. CDR3 bases: TGTGCCAGCAGTCCCTGGGACAGGGGGATCTATGGCTACACCTTC. Protein sequence: CASSPWDRGIYGYTF.

The V call is TRBV2, the J call TRBJ2-5; weak D call: TRBD1 (5 bases). The CDR3 length is 14 residues. Between the trimmed V and J ends, which lost 7 bases and 2 bases, there was a span of 14 bases. Germline V gene data show CDR1 as SNHLY and CDR2 as FYNNEI. The CDR3 coding sequence is TGTGCCAGCACCGGCTTGACAGCACAAGAGACCCAGTACTTC. Encoded protein: CASTGLTAQETQYF.